This T cell receptor beta chain originates from a study of shared clonotypes between healthy human individuals. CDR3 length: 15 residues. Germline values: CDR1 MDHEN, CDR2 SYDVKM. The J segment lost 4 bases and the V segment lost 5 bases, leaving 5 bases of the junction unmatched. Clones were read by immunoSEQ multiplex PCR, and TCRdb kept only the in-frame ones, dropping some. The table has under 1 million clones, approximately 92% seen once. CD45RO-negative, CCR7-selected cells formed the naive CD8 fraction, which excluded terminally differentiated effector memory CD45RA+ cells. V gene TRBV28 combines with J gene TRBJ2-5; the match to TRBD1 covers 12 bases. The sequence was obtained from a man aged 30 to 39 in good health. Sequencing was carried out using naive CD8+ T cells sorted from blood. DNA for the CDR3: TGTGCCAGCAGTCCACGGGACAGGGGGCCAGAGACCCAGTACTTC. Translation: CASSPRDRGPETQYF.